Sequencing of this T cell receptor beta chain was carried out in a study of cytomegalovirus exposure and HLA in healthy donors. Study outcomes and limitations: There were some V segments, including TRBV6-2 and TRBV6-3, excluded as indistinguishable. Follow-up analysis later connected one missense variant in DCLRE1C with trimming of TCR beta V- and J-genes.

Germline values: CDR1 KGHSH, CDR2 LQKENI. V was pared by 1 base and J by 3 bases, with 10 bases between. The CDR3 is 14 amino acids. On this clone itself: Its target is not known.

The study ran its PCR with 60 Vbeta and 13 Jbeta primers. The repertoire was sequenced with immunoSEQ multiplex PCR; TCRdb's copy has only in-frame clones and lacks some. In all, the sample yields over 150,000 clones. The source is a boy younger than 18 in good health and CMV-seronegative. This chain links TRBV18 with TRBJ2-7; D perhaps matches TRBD1 (7 bases). Material for sequencing was PBMCs. The CDR3 here is CASSPRGTVYEQYF. The CDR3 nucleotides read TGTGCCAGCTCACCACGCGGGACAGTCTACGAGCAGTACTTC.